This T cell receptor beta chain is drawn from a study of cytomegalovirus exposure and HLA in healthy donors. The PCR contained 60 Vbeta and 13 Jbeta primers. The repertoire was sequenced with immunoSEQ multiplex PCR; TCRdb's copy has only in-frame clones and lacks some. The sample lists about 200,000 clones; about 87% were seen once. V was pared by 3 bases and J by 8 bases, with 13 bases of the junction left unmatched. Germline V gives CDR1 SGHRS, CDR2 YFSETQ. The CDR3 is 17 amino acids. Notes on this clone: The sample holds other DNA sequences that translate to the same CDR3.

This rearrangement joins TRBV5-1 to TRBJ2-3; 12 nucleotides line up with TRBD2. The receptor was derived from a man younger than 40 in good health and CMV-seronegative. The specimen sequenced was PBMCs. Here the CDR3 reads CASSSSLAGGPEGTQYF. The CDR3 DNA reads TGCGCCAGCAGCTCTTCCCTAGCGGGGGGGCCGGAGGGTACGCAGTATTTT. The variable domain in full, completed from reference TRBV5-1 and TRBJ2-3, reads KAGVTQTPRYLIKTRGQQVTLSCSPISGHRSVSWYQQTPGQGLQFLFEYFSETQRNKGNFPGRFSGRQFSNSRSEMNVSTLELGDSALYLCASSSSLAGGPEGTQYFGPGTRLTVL.